This paragraph reports one T cell receptor (beta chain). A single count supports this clone. The clone's antigen remains unknown. No base quality values were provided; no much bigger clone lies one nucleotide off. This specimen comes from a study of blood T cell repertoires in COVID-19 (dated by TCRdb to the early 2020s). Background for the entire study: Samples from collaborators originated in the United States, Italy and Spain and spanned both the acute and convalescent phases of COVID-19. The material from the prospective study consisted of cDNA or gDNA derived from T cells, B-cell-depleted T cells, or PBMCs. The dataset comprised deeply sampled blood TCRbeta repertoires from subjects exposed to, actively infected with, or recovered from COVID-19. A freely available public database, intended as a resource for researchers studying the immune response to SARS-CoV-2, is where the repertoires were released. The samples were drawn from the first 160 participants of the ongoing ImmuneRACE study and from 950 to 1,500 subjects provided by 6 global collaborators. Nearly every sample came with metadata listing a de-identified subject ID, COVID-19 status, age in years and sex. Where HLA class I and class II types were available, the types were taken from metadata supplied by the sample provider, not from assay-based typing.

TCRbeta CDR3 regions were amplified from genomic DNA by means of the immunoSEQ Assay, a bias-controlled multiplex PCR. Processing in the source paper ran as follows. The number of nucleated cells in each sample was estimated by amplification of reference gene primers within the assay. To quantify the absolute abundance of each unique TCRbeta CDR3 rearrangement, sequence reads were collapsed and filtered. Productive Simpson clonality was computed per sample as the square root of Simpson's diversity index over productive rearrangements. This is the immuneACCESS table as TCRdb keeps it, with only in-frame sequences that have V and J called. A part of the clones is gone; compared with another copy, unresolved V genes explain less than half, and the rest is unexplained. V and J calls plus clone size are reproduced from that table; the DNA served to infer D and trimming. Across this sample there are tens of thousands of clones, with 90% to 95% seen only once. In total, the top ten clones hold almost 4.5% of the sample.

The collaborating institutions used their own protocols to collect whole blood in K2EDTA tubes. For TCRbeta analysis, collaborator samples were shipped as frozen whole blood, as isolated PBMCs, or as DNA extracted from either sample type. What the research found in general, with its limitations: How much clinical and demographic metadata was included differed by source and by participant, and the metadata was provided uncurated.

This TCR derives from a human donor with active COVID-19. The donor label of this sample is uncertain. The sequencing sample was made of peripheral blood.

The DNA reads as follows: TGCGCCAGCAGCCCATCAGGGGTAGCTGAAGCTTTCTTT. Its product reads: CASSPSGVAEAFF. The chain uses TRBV5-1 and TRBJ1-1, with TRBD1 tentatively as D gene (6 bases match). V is pared back by 4 bases and J by 6 bases, with 13 bases lying between the germline termini. The CDR3 starts with the cysteine, ends with the phenylalanine, and has 13 residues. Solely the CDR3 DNA is kept, with 39 bases framed from the first base. The germline V gene provides CDR1 SGHRS and CDR2 YFSETQ.